This T cell receptor beta chain was profiled in a study of blood T cell repertoires in COVID-19. Study context: From the United States, Italy and Spain came samples of acute and convalescent COVID-19. The cDNA or gDNA used as material had been derived from T cells, B-cell-depleted T cells, or PBMCs.

Original methodology: Amplification from reference gene primers served as the basis for estimated nucleated cell counts. The method was immunoSEQ multiplex PCR; TCRdb's version includes in-frame clones alone and lacks a portion of them. V, J and clone size are taken as reported in that table, and D and trimming were inferred from the DNA itself. The sample holds some 260,000 clones; 87% are singletons and the top ten take over 6%. In germline, CDR1 is SGHTA, CDR2 FQGTGA. This CDR3 has 18 residues. V trimming: 5 bases; J trimming: 2 bases; junction bases outside the gene matches: 13. V is TRBV7-3 and J is TRBJ2-3; 10 nucleotides match TRBD2. Sequenced input: PBMCs or T cells enriched from blood (not recorded which). This TCR derives from a woman younger than 45 with acute COVID-19. CDR3 amino acids: CASSPRTMSGGATDTQYF. CDR3 nucleotides: TGTGCCAGCAGCCCCCGAACCATGAGCGGGGGGGCCACAGATACGCAGTATTTT.